Reported below is one T cell receptor beta chain. What it recognizes is unknown. TCRdb called the RT-PCR reads again in MiXCR, with one record for every CDR3 protein. Of under 850,000 distinct CDR3 sequences listed, around 20% are singletons. This specimen comes from a study of response to subunit inactivated influenza vaccine. Overall study results and limits: Researchers suggested that each seasonal influenza vaccination recruits few new T cells.

V was pared by 6 bases and J by 5 bases, with 20 bases of the junction left unmatched. The CDR3 runs 19 residues. Germline V gene lookup returns CDR1 KGHSH and CDR2 LQKENI. This TCR was sampled from a man aged 45-65 years who received an inactivated influenza vaccine. The source material was PBMCs from blood, sampled less than 6 days after vaccination. This sequence joins TRBV18 and TRBJ2-5, with 11 bases fitting TRBD2. CDR3 DNA sequence: TGTGCCAGCTCCCCCCCGGGACAGACGACTAGCGGGACGCCGGAGACCCAGTACTTC. Its protein product is CASSPPGQTTSGTPETQYF.